The 3 T cell receptor beta chains in this list originate from one sample, sequenced in a study of CD8+ T cells in alopecia areata. TCR sequencing used cDNA made by reverse transcription of extracted RNA. The protocol was immunoSEQ multiplex PCR, while the TCRdb copy is restricted to in-frame clones and leaves out a portion. The sample lists approximately 200,000 clones; more than 55% were seen once. As for treatment: oral pan-JAK inhibitor, 5-10 mg twice daily. This specimen consisted of CD4+ T cells sorted from blood, obtained at week 4, from a patient treated with tofacitinib. These receptors originate from a human donor with alopecia areata.

J is TRBJ2-7 and V is TRBV19, with D tentatively TRBD1 or TRBD2 (5 bases each). The CDR3 totals 14 residues. Looked up from germline, CDR1 is LNHDA and CDR2 is SQIVND (reference sequence). V lost 4 bases to trimming and J lost 2 bases, with 12 bases between them. This CDR3 is CASSRRGTPYEQYF. CDR3 DNA: TGTGCCAGTAGTAGACGAGGGACCCCCTACGAGCAGTACTTC.

The chain employs TRBV15 and TRBJ2-3; 8 bases agree with TRBD2. Germline CDR1 and CDR2: LNHNV and YYDKDF (reference sequence). J was trimmed by 4 bases and V by 8 bases; bases with no gene match: 5. This CDR3 region has 13 residues. CDR3 in DNA: TGTGCCACCCTTTCGGGAGGGGCAGATACGCAGTATTTT. Protein product: CATLSGGADTQYF.

The chain recombines TRBV11-2 with TRBJ2-3; 10 bases map to TRBD2. The germline gives CDR1 SGHAT, CDR2 FQNNGV. J gave up 2 bases and V 6 bases, and 2 bases lay outside the gene matches. CDR3 size: 14 residues. This CDR3 is CASRLAGNTDTQYF. As DNA, the CDR3 is TGTGCCAGCAGACTAGCGGGGAACACAGATACGCAGTATTTT.